Following are 21 T cell receptor beta chains from one sample sequenced in a study of T cell responses to AZD1222 COVID-19 vaccine. Profiling relied on immunoSEQ multiplex PCR, and the TCRdb table lists in-frame clones only, not all of them. Of some 180,000 clones listed, 92% are singletons. Sequenced material: peripheral blood, taken on day 0 of AZD1222 vaccination. Source of these receptors: an adult in good health.

The V gene is TRBV3-1 (or the pseudogene TRBV3-2), the J gene TRBJ1-5; D remains unclear. CDR1 and CDR2 from the germline V gene are LGHDT and YNNKEL (reference sequence). CDR3 length: 11 amino acids. V gave up 1 base and J gave up 10 bases, with 5 bases separating them. In nucleotides, the CDR3 is TGTGCCAGCAGCCAAGGAGGACCCCAGCATTTT. It yields the protein CASSQGGPQHF.

The J gene is TRBJ1-2, the V gene TRBV6-1; 8 nucleotides agree with TRBD1. Germline CDR1 and CDR2: MNHNS and SASEGT. Losses at the gene ends were 2 bases for V and 7 bases for J; bases not matched to a gene: 9. This CDR3 has 15 residues. As DNA, the CDR3 is TGTGCCAGCAGTGAACTAAGGGGCAGGGGGCTTGGCTACACCTTC. Translated, it gives CASSELRGRGLGYTF.

This clone was detected only once. The gene calls are TRBV7-2 and TRBJ1-2; 10 bases are shared with TRBD1. V trimming: 5 bases; J trimming: 7 bases; junction bases outside the gene matches: 1. The CDR3 sequence is 12 residues long. The germline CDR1 and CDR2 sequences are SGHTA and FQGNSA. CDR3 region: CASSRDRGGYTF. In DNA, the CDR3 is TGTGCCAGCAGCCGGGACAGGGGTGGCTACACCTTC.

J is TRBJ2-1 and V is TRBV5-5, with D perhaps matching TRBD2 (5 bases). CDR1 SGHKS and CDR2 YYEKEE come from the germline V gene (reference sequence). The CDR3 loop spans 18 amino acids. The V end lost 1 base, the J end lost 4 bases, and 21 bases lay between the germline ends. The CDR3: CASSLLGLVAYGYNEQFF. The CDR3 bases are TGTGCCAGCAGCTTGTTGGGGTTAGTAGCGTATGGGTACAATGAGCAGTTCTTC.

The rearrangement joins TRBV18 to TRBJ1-3; 7 positions agree with TRBD1. The CDR3 is 16 amino acids. Germline V lookup: CDR1 KGHSH, CDR2 LQKENI. J lost 4 bases, V lost 3 bases, and 9 bases had no gene match. This chain's CDR3 is CASSPYNRGSGNTIYF. DNA of the CDR3: TGTGCCAGCTCACCTTACAACAGGGGTTCCGGAAACACCATATATTTT. Drawing the rest from reference TRBV18 and TRBJ1-3, the complete variable domain is NAGVMQNPRHLVRRRGQEARLRCSPMKGHSHVYWYRQLPEEGLKFMVYLQKENIIDESGMPKERFSAEFPKEGPSILRIQQVVRGDSAAYFCASSPYNRGSGNTIYFGEGSWLTVV.

The chain has TRBV5-1 and TRBJ1-1; 8 nucleotides line up with TRBD1. Germline loops: CDR1 SGHRS, CDR2 YFSETQ. The CDR3 sequence is 17 residues long. J was trimmed by 3 bases and V by 3 bases; bases with no gene match: 13. CDR3 protein: CASSSGQGFGFYTEAFF. The DNA for the CDR3 is TGCGCCAGCAGCTCCGGACAGGGTTTCGGGTTTTACACTGAAGCTTTCTTT.

The CDR3 here is CASSFHGEKLFF. CDR3 in DNA: TGTGCCAGCAGCTTTCATGGGGAAAAACTGTTTTTT. The chain carries TRBV7-6 and TRBJ1-4; the D is unclear. Germline lookup yields CDR1 SGHVS and CDR2 FNYEAQ. V lost 3 bases, J lost 8 bases, and 7 bases lay in between. This CDR3 comprises 12 residues. The variable domain in full, with the rest retrieved from reference TRBV7-6 and TRBJ1-4, is GAGVSQSPRYKVTKRGQDVALRCDPISGHVSLYWYRQALGQGPEFLTYFNYEAQQDKSGLPNDRFSAERPEGSISTLTIQRTEQRDSAMYRCASSFHGEKLFFGSGTQLSVL.

The chain employs TRBV7-9 and TRBJ1-2, with a tentative D call TRBD1 (5 bases). Germline V gene sequence: CDR1 SEHNR, CDR2 FQNEAQ (reference sequence). The CDR3 extends over 11 amino acids. Trimming stripped 4 bases from V and 7 bases from J, with 7 bases between. For the CDR3, the DNA is TGTGCCAGCAGCTACAGGTTTGGCTACACCTTC. This gives the protein CASSYRFGYTF.

The chain couples TRBV7-2 to TRBJ1-5; D is uncertain. Trimming removed 2 bases from V and 4 bases from J, with 15 bases in between. The CDR3 length is 16 residues. Germline V gives CDR1 SGHTA, CDR2 FQGNSA. Here the CDR3 DNA reads TGTGCCAGCAGCTTACGTGCGTTGGATAGAAATCAGCCCCAGCATTTT. Translated, it gives CASSLRALDRNQPQHF.

This chain joins TRBV21-1 and TRBJ1-6; the table's TRBD1 call for D was not verified on the DNA. TRBV21-1 is a known pseudogene. The length of the CDR3 is 16 residues. In nucleotides, the CDR3 is TGTGCCAGCAGCAATAAATCGACAGGGGAAGATTCACCCCTCCACTTT. Protein product: CASSNKSTGEDSPLHF.

The CDR3 sequence is CSVGGDANYGYTF. In DNA form, the CDR3 reads TGCAGCGTTGGTGGCGATGCTAACTATGGCTACACCTTC. This sequence joins TRBV29-1 and TRBJ1-2, with unresolved D. Germline loops: CDR1 SQVTM, CDR2 ANQGSEA. V lost 4 bases and J 0 bases, leaving 9 bases between the germline ends. This CDR3 comprises 13 residues.

The chain carries TRBV6-5 and TRBJ2-7; the D gene could be TRBD1 or TRBD2 (5 bases each). The CDR3 covers 14 residues. Trimming left V 2 bases short and J 3 bases short, with 11 bases between. CDR1 MNHEY and CDR2 SVGAGI come from the germline V gene. DNA of the CDR3: TGTGCCAGCAGTTACCTGGGGACGGACTACGAGCAGTACTTC. As protein: CASSYLGTDYEQYF.

This chain links TRBV10-2 with TRBJ1-1; D is perhaps TRBD1 (5 bases). Trimming stripped 11 bases from V and 7 bases from J, with 20 bases between. The CDR3 has 13 amino acids. Germline-derived CDR1 and CDR2 are WSHSY and SAAADI. CDR3 sequence: CAGKTPLGDEAFF. CDR3 bases: TGCGCCGGAAAGACTCCATTAGGGGATGAAGCTTTCTTT.

The rearrangement links TRBV10-1 to TRBJ2-2; the match to TRBD1 covers 7 bases. Germline loops: CDR1 WNHNN, CDR2 SYGVQD (reference sequence). There are 17 residues in the CDR3. V lost 2 bases, J lost 2 bases, and 8 bases stayed unmatched. CDR3 protein: CASSELTGSRNTGELFF. CDR3 bases: TGCGCCAGCAGTGAGCTGACAGGGTCCCGTAACACCGGGGAGCTGTTTTTT.

The V gene is TRBV10-3, the J gene TRBJ1-1; D uncertain. V dropped 6 bases and J dropped 5 bases, with 10 bases sitting between them. The CDR3 sequence is 12 residues long. Germline CDR1 reads ENHRY; CDR2 reads SYGVKD. The CDR3 protein is CAIRQGGTEAFF. In DNA form, the CDR3 reads TGTGCCATCAGACAAGGTGGAACTGAAGCTTTCTTT.

V and J are TRBV28 and TRBJ1-5; TRBD1 agrees at 7 bases. Germline CDR1 reads MDHEN; CDR2 reads SYDVKM. This CDR3 is built from 15 residues. V shed 6 bases, J shed 4 bases, and the junction held 9 bases outside the gene matches. CDR3 region: CASRNDRALNQPQHF. CDR3 nucleotide sequence: TGTGCCAGCAGAAACGACAGGGCACTGAATCAGCCCCAGCATTTT. Together with reference TRBV28 and TRBJ1-5, the CDR3 gives the full variable domain: DVKVTQSSRYLVKRTGEKVFLECVQDMDHENMFWYRQDPGLGLRLIYFSYDVKMKEKGDIPEGYSVSREKKERFSLILESASTNQTSMYLCASRNDRALNQPQHFGDGTRLSIL.

The CDR3 spells CASSRGPNQPQHF. The CDR3 DNA reads TGTGCCAGCAGCCGCGGACCAAATCAGCCCCAGCATTTT. The chain carries TRBV5-5 and TRBJ1-5; D unresolved. Deletions cut 4 bases from V and 4 bases from J, with 9 bases between. CDR3 length: 13 residues. CDR1 is SGHKS, CDR2 YYEKEE, per germline (reference sequence). The full variable domain, completed using reference TRBV5-5 and TRBJ1-5, is DAGVTQSPTHLIKTRGQQVTLRCSPISGHKSVSWYQQVLGQGPQFIFQYYEKEERGRGNFPDRFSARQFPNYSSELNVNALLLGDSALYLCASSRGPNQPQHFGDGTRLSIL.

The chain employs TRBV5-6 and TRBJ2-1; 14 bases fit TRBD2. The CDR3 spans 16 residues. Germline CDR1 and CDR2: SGHDT and YYEEEE. V dropped 0 bases and J dropped 8; count of bases not matched to a gene: 4. The chain's CDR3 is CASSLGGLAGVDEQFF. The DNA of the CDR3 is TGTGCCAGCAGCTTGGGGGGACTAGCGGGAGTAGATGAGCAGTTCTTC. The variable domain in full, with the rest retrieved from reference TRBV5-6 and TRBJ2-1, is DAGVTQSPTHLIKTRGQQVTLRCSPKSGHDTVSWYQQALGQGPQFIFQYYEEEERQRGNFPDRFSGHQFPNYSSELNVNALLLGDSALYLCASSLGGLAGVDEQFFGPGTRLTVL.

The chain recombines TRBV3-1 (or the pseudogene TRBV3-2) with TRBJ1-1; D is ambiguous. The CDR3 extends over 14 amino acids. Looked up from germline, CDR1 is LGHDT and CDR2 is YNNKEL (reference sequence). V was clipped by 1 base and J by 5 bases, with 11 bases between them. CDR3 residues: CASSQVGSGTEAFF. DNA for the CDR3: TGTGCCAGCAGCCAAGTCGGGTCTGGTACTGAAGCTTTCTTT.

The count of this clone is one. The rearrangement links TRBV6-1 to TRBJ1-3, with TRBD1 as a possible D gene (5 bases). The CDR3 loop spans 15 amino acids. Deletions cut 0 bases from V and 4 bases from J, with 10 bases between. The V gene's germline CDR1 is MNHNS and CDR2 SASEGT. CDR3 sequence (DNA): TGTGCCAGCAGTGAAGCAAGGGGATTCGGAAACACCATATATTTT. This gives the protein CASSEARGFGNTIYF.

J is TRBJ2-1 and V is TRBV29-1, with D perhaps matching TRBD2 (5 bases). The CDR3 consists of 14 residues. CDR1 SQVTM and CDR2 ANQGSEA come from the germline V gene. V lost 6 bases to trimming and J lost 4 bases, with 16 bases between them. CDR3 in amino acids: CSVPPEGAYNEQFF. In DNA form, the CDR3 reads TGCAGCGTCCCGCCTGAGGGAGCATACAATGAGCAGTTCTTC.